This TCR beta chain was sequenced during a study of T-cell reconstitution after alpha-beta-depleted transplantation in children. Points from the study as a whole: A year post-transplant, T-cell counts and diversity derived mostly from newly produced T cells. Reportedly, only several hundred clones from non-depleted graft cells drove alpha-beta T-cell counts at about two months. For some patients, TCRbeta diversity was high at day 60 because of recipient T cells and thymic progenitors that survived.

Germline CDR1 reads LGHDT; CDR2 reads YNNKEL (reference sequence). V gave up 1 base and J gave up 4 bases, with 19 bases separating them. This CDR3 is built from 17 residues. In this sample, this clonotype turned up a few times. Antigen: not known. Unique molecular identifiers were incorporated into the prepared TCRbeta library. TCRdb re-called the PCR reads with MiXCR, one entry per CDR3 protein. The data hold 250,000 to 400,000 distinct CDR3 sequences, with around 20% observed a single time. Source: PBMCs, mostly from graft donor cells, taken 180 days after TCRalphabeta/CD19-depleted stem cell transplant. The sequence was obtained from a male patient aged 10 to 17 who had a stem cell transplant for acute lymphoblastic leukemia, so the T cells may come from the graft donor. The chain joins TRBV3-1 to TRBJ1-1; weak D call: TRBD1 (5 bases). CDR3 DNA sequence: TGTGCCAGCAGCCAAGGGCAGGGTCGATGGCCCCGCACTGAAGCTTTCTTT. Protein sequence: CASSQGQGRWPRTEAFF.